These 10 T cell receptor beta chains came from one sample sequenced in a study of vaccination and CD4 T cells after COVID-19. Sequencing of cultured CD4+ T cell DNA used the Oncomine TCR Beta short-read assay. TCRdb analysed the PCR reads with MiXCR anew, one entry per CDR3 protein. The sample includes about 26,000 distinct CDR3 sequences, 40% to 55% of them seen just once. The antigens for these receptors are not known. The treatment is: approximately nine-day PBMC culture with coronavirus spike peptide pools or control peptides (ViraFEST assay). The sequenced sample was CD4+ T cells from blood, cultured in vitro, obtained before SARS-CoV-2 vaccination. These receptors all come from a human donor who received a COVID-19 vaccine.

The rearrangement links TRBV10-3 to TRBJ2-7; the D gene is possibly TRBD1 (6 bases). Trimming took 6 bases from V and 3 from J, leaving 15 bases between them. Looked up from germline, CDR1 is ENHRY and CDR2 is SYGVKD. The CDR3 has 14 residues. DNA of the CDR3: TGTGCCATCAGCCCCGGGACAAACAACTACGAGCAGTACTTC. Its protein product is CAISPGTNNYEQYF.

In DNA form, the CDR3 reads TGTGCCAGCAGCCCCGGGACATACTCCTACGAGCAGTACTTC. Translated: CASSPGTYSYEQYF. This chain links TRBV9 with TRBJ2-7; the D gene is possibly TRBD1 (6 bases). CDR3 length: 14 amino acids. Per the germline V gene, CDR1 is SGDLS and CDR2 is YYNGEE. The V end was cut by 4 bases, the J end by 0 bases, with 11 bases between.

A few counts support this clonotype. This rearrangement joins TRBV7-9 to TRBJ1-2; D remains unclear. The germline gives CDR1 SEHNR, CDR2 FQNEAQ (reference sequence). CDR3 length: 13 amino acids. V lost 1 base and J 4 bases, leaving 7 bases between the germline ends. CDR3 in DNA: TGTGCCAGCAGCTTAGATGGTAGCTATGGCTACACCTTC. It is translated as CASSLDGSYGYTF.

This clonotype appeared a single time. This chain connects TRBV30 to TRBJ2-7; possible D gene TRBD1, 5 bases. Germline-derived CDR1 and CDR2 are GTSNPN and SVGIG (reference sequence). The CDR3 has 12 amino acids. V gave up 5 bases and J gave up 3 bases, with 11 bases separating them. The CDR3 DNA reads TGTGCCTGGGGTTCAGGGTTCTACGAGCAGTACTTC. Protein sequence: CAWGSGFYEQYF.

There are a few counts of this clonotype. The chain is built from TRBV6-1 and TRBJ1-1, with 8 nucleotides matching TRBD1. V gave up 6 bases and J gave up 3 bases; unmatched junction bases: 3. This CDR3 has 13 residues. Germline CDR1 reads MNHNS; CDR2 reads SASEGT. The CDR3 protein is CASRTTGDTEAFF. The DNA for the CDR3 is TGTGCCAGCAGAACGACAGGGGACACTGAAGCTTTCTTT.

This chain uses TRBV6-1 with TRBJ2-5; perhaps TRBD2 as D (5 bases). With 6 bases removed from V and 2 bases from J, the gap between germline ends came to 19 bases. Looked up from germline, CDR1 is MNHNS and CDR2 is SASEGT. CDR3 length equals 16 residues. The CDR3 sequence: CASSSNARDQQETQYF. The CDR3 nucleotides read TGTGCCAGCAGCAGTAACGCACGGGATCAACAAGAGACCCAGTACTTC.

The chain couples TRBV19 to TRBJ1-1; 8 nucleotides align to TRBD1. CDR1 is LNHDA, CDR2 SQIVND, per germline (reference sequence). With 5 bases clipped from V and 5 bases from J, the junction kept 7 bases outside the gene matches. The CDR3 contains 14 residues. The CDR3 DNA reads TGTGCCAGTAGTTCTACAGGGGGAGGAACTGAAGCTTTCTTT. Its translation is CASSSTGGGTEAFF.

This clonotype occurred a few times. This chain uses TRBV29-1 with TRBJ2-5; TRBD1 aligns across 9 bases. There are 12 residues in the CDR3. After removal of 7 bases from V and 5 bases from J, the junction contained 5 bases not matched to a gene. Per germline, CDR1 SQVTM and CDR2 ANQGSEA. The CDR3 DNA is TGCAGCGCCCTAGGGACAGGGGAGACCCAGTACTTC. It yields the protein CSALGTGETQYF.

This chain uses TRBV24-1 with TRBJ2-5; 10 bases are a match to TRBD1. The junction had 8 bases not matched to a gene; V was cut back by 3 bases and J by 5 bases. The CDR3 covers 16 residues. The V gene's germline CDR1 is KGHDR and CDR2 SFDVKD. CDR3 residues: CATSDAPGQGRETQYF. CDR3 coding DNA: TGTGCCACCAGTGATGCACCGGGACAGGGGAGGGAGACCCAGTACTTC.

This clonotype has just one count. The chain couples TRBV3-1 to TRBJ1-1, with unresolved D. The CDR3 spans 15 residues. Germline lookup yields CDR1 LGHDT and CDR2 YNNKEL (reference sequence). V lost 2 bases to trimming and J lost 6 bases, with 16 bases between them. The CDR3 DNA is TGTGCCAGCAGCCAAAACTTCAGAGGAGGTCCTGAAGCTTTCTTT. Residues: CASSQNFRGGPEAFF. Looking up the rest from reference TRBV3-1 and TRBJ1-1 gives the full variable domain: DTAVSQTPKYLVTQMGNDKSIKCEQNLGHDTMYWYKQDSKKFLKIMFSYNNKELIINETVPNRFSPKSPDKAHLNLHINSLELGDSAVYFCASSQNFRGGPEAFFGQGTRLTVV.